This T cell receptor (beta chain) was profiled in a study of blood T cell repertoires in COVID-19. Study-level information: The cDNA or gDNA used as material had been derived from T cells, B-cell-depleted T cells, or PBMCs.

In germline, CDR1 is SGHRS, CDR2 YFSETQ. J lost 1 base, V lost 2 bases, and 2 bases had no gene match. The length of the CDR3 is 14 residues. This clone was counted a single time. This study enrolled people aged 18 to 89 from about two dozen US geographic areas. Clinical history reported by participants formed the basis on which cohorts were assigned. In the source study's methods: The assay estimated nucleated cells by amplifying reference gene primers. Produced via immunoSEQ multiplex PCR; TCRdb's table is partial and in-frame only. V and J calls and clone size follow that table, whereas D and trimming were derived from the DNA. The data contain 180,000 or so clones, 80% to 85% of them singletons.

The genes are TRBV5-1 and TRBJ1-1; 7 bases are a match to TRBD1. The sequenced sample consisted of PBMCs or T cells enriched from blood (not recorded which). This TCR came from a woman in her sixties who had recovered from COVID-19. The DNA of the CDR3 is TGCGCCAGCAGCTTTGGGGACAGGAACACTGAAGCTTTCTTT. Its translation: CASSFGDRNTEAFF.